The 3 T cell receptor beta chains below all came from one sample that was sequenced in a study. Cells sorted as Tregs were CD4+, CD25+ and CD127-/low. TRBV12-4/TRBJ1-2 clonotypes were amplified with adaptor-ligated barcode primers. TCRdb reprocessed the multiplex PCR reads via MiXCR and lists one record per CDR3 protein. The table shows approximately 180 distinct CDR3 sequences, with approximately 8.4% occurring only once. Sequencing was performed on tumor-infiltrating Tregs sorted from the breast tumor. These receptors were obtained from a female donor with breast cancer.

By sample share, this clonotype is large. The chain joins TRBV12-3 or TRBV12-4 to TRBJ1-2; 7 bases match TRBD1. J gave up 7 bases and V 6 bases, and 8 bases lay outside the gene matches. The CDR3 sequence is 13 residues long. The CDR3 nucleotides read TGTGCCAGCAGCCGAACGACAGGGAGTGGCTACACCTTC. Its translation is CASSRTTGSGYTF.

This clonotype counts as large. This rearrangement joins TRBV12-3 or TRBV12-4 to TRBJ1-2; D gene unclear. V lost 6 bases and J 6 bases, leaving 8 bases between the germline ends. The CDR3 covers 11 residues. CDR3 sequence reads: CASSWGHGYTF. The CDR3 DNA reads TGTGCCAGCAGCTGGGGTCATGGCTACACCTTC.

Regarding this clonotype: A read error is likely, as this CDR3 ends without the conserved phenylalanine or tryptophan. V and J are TRBV12-3 or TRBV12-4 and TRBJ1-2, with D tentatively TRBD1 (5 bases). The CDR3 runs to 12 residues. V gave up 6 bases and J gave up 6 bases, with 11 bases separating them. This CDR3 is CASSRQSDGYTL. CDR3 DNA: TGTGCCAGCAGCCGACAGTCAGATGGCTACACCCTC.